The clone carrying this TCR beta chain was recorded many times. Its matching antigen is unknown. Each CDR3 protein is one row after TCRdb ran MiXCR on the multiplex PCR reads. The sample includes about 140,000 distinct CDR3 sequences, around a third of them seen just once. The data were obtained in a study of breast tumors, draining lymph nodes, adjacent tissues. Study observations and caveats: Luminal-like breast cancer showed significantly higher tumor–nontumor repertoire similarity than basal-like. The data were judged consistent with most tumor T cells coming from lymph node and expanding in tumor. Tumor TCR diversity was below lymph nodes but above nontumor tissue.

Breast cancer patients provided tissue from their axillary draining lymph nodes. The sequence came from a female donor with breast cancer. Some clones in this sample may be carry-over from other donors' samples. The source material was axillary lymph node tissue.

CDR3 in DNA: TGTGCCACCAGTGACCACCGGTCTAGCACAGATACGCAGTATTTT. Translating it yields CATSDHRSSTDTQYF. The chain uses TRBV24-1 and TRBJ2-3; D unclear. The CDR3 sequence is 15 residues long. The germline gives CDR1 KGHDR, CDR2 SFDVKD. The V gene lost 4 bases and the J gene lost 0 bases, with 10 bases spanning the gap.